Each of the 5 T cell receptor beta chains below was sequenced from the same sample in a study of radiation and T cells in renal cell carcinoma. Repertoires were generated with immunoSEQ multiplex PCR, while TCRdb's copy carries only in-frame clones and drops some. This table holds approximately 110,000 clones, around 80% found once. Time point noted: baseline pretreatment blood. This sample's treatment: 15 Gy SBRT to primary tumor, nephrectomy 4 weeks later. This specimen consisted of blood, obtained from a patient whose treatment included radiotherapy and nephrectomy. The receptors stem from a woman aged 55-69 years with renal cell carcinoma.

The J gene is TRBJ2-5, the V gene TRBV18, with TRBD1 as a possible D gene (6 bases). Trimming removed 5 bases at V and 4 bases at J, with 14 bases between. CDR1 KGHSH and CDR2 LQKENI come from the germline V gene. The CDR3 spans 14 residues. The CDR3 loop reads CASSYRDTAETQYF. DNA for the CDR3: TGTGCCAGCTCATACCGGGACACCGCAGAGACCCAGTACTTC.

The V gene is TRBV5-1, the J gene TRBJ1-3, with a tentative D call TRBD1 (5 bases). The CDR3 is made up of 15 amino acids. Germline CDR1 and CDR2: SGHRS and YFSETQ. With 0 bases removed from V and 3 bases from J, the gap between germline ends came to 10 bases. CDR3 coding DNA: TGCGCCAGCAGCTTGGACGGGGCGCTTGGAAACACCATATATTTT. It encodes CASSLDGALGNTIYF.

This chain joins TRBV5-1 and TRBJ2-5, with 7 nucleotides matching TRBD1. Germline trimming cut 3 bases from V and 5 bases from J; bases unmatched to any gene: 4. Germline values: CDR1 SGHRS, CDR2 YFSETQ. This CDR3 contains 13 residues. CDR3 amino acids: CASSYGQEETQYF. CDR3 DNA: TGCGCCAGCAGCTACGGACAGGAGGAGACCCAGTACTTC.

This sequence joins TRBV18 and TRBJ1-5; D is unresolved. The CDR3 spans 15 residues. Trimming removed 2 bases from V and 1 base from J, with 9 bases in between. Germline V CDR1 and CDR2: KGHSH, LQKENI. The CDR3 region is CASSPRNRSNQPQHF. CDR3 nucleotides: TGTGCCAGCTCACCAAGGAATCGAAGCAATCAGCCCCAGCATTTT. Looking up the rest from reference TRBV18 and TRBJ1-5 gives the full variable domain: NAGVMQNPRHLVRRRGQEARLRCSPMKGHSHVYWYRQLPEEGLKFMVYLQKENIIDESGMPKERFSAEFPKEGPSILRIQQVVRGDSAAYFCASSPRNRSNQPQHFGDGTRLSIL.

This clone was observed a few times. The chain uses TRBV7-9 and TRBJ1-1; D remains unclear. The V and J ends lost 5 bases and 2 bases respectively, with 12 bases between them. This CDR3 spans 14 amino acids. CDR1 and CDR2 (germline): SEHNR, FQNEAQ (reference sequence). The CDR3: CASSLGEINTEAFF. The CDR3 DNA is TGTGCCAGCAGCCTAGGCGAGATTAACACTGAAGCTTTCTTT.